Below, 17 T cell receptor beta chains from the same sample are listed, as sequenced in a study of blood T cells in healthy people across ages. A J-beta primer mix and a sample-barcoded 5' primer were used in a second PCR of about 7 to 11 cycles. TCRdb reprocessed the 5' RACE reads with MiXCR, giving one entry per CDR3 protein. The data show some 370,000 distinct CDR3 sequences, about half seen once. The sequencing sample was made of blood. The origin of the receptors is a man in his sixties in good health.

This chain joins TRBV4-3 and TRBJ2-1; 8 bases fit TRBD2. The junction had 9 bases not matched to a gene; V was cut back by 0 bases and J by 2 bases. Germline values: CDR1 LGHNA, CDR2 YSLEER. This CDR3 is 18 amino acids long. CDR3 region: CASSQDIGRESAYNEQFF. The CDR3 DNA reads TGCGCCAGCAGCCAAGATATCGGGAGGGAGTCGGCCTACAATGAGCAGTTCTTC.

The V call is TRBV7-9, the J call TRBJ2-1; 10 positions match TRBD1. The CDR3 sequence is 15 residues long. After removal of 4 bases from V and 4 bases from J, the junction contained 4 bases not matched to a gene. From germline, CDR1 is SEHNR and CDR2 FQNEAQ (reference sequence). The CDR3 region is CASSSRDRGYNEQFF. CDR3 in DNA: TGTGCCAGCAGCTCGCGGGACAGGGGATACAATGAGCAGTTCTTC.

The chain couples TRBV20-1 to TRBJ2-7, with TRBD2 identical over 7 bases. With the DNA end fitting TRBJ2-5 better, the J assignment may be wrong. The CDR3 extends over 14 amino acids. Germline assignment: CDR1 DFQATT and CDR2 SNEGSKA (reference sequence). The CDR3 reads CSATRVGGGETQYF. The DNA of the CDR3 is TGCAGTGCTACCCGTGTGGGGGGAGGGGAGACCCAGTACTTC.

The chain carries TRBV3-1 and TRBJ2-5, with D uncertain. Per germline, CDR1 LGHDT and CDR2 YNNKEL (reference sequence). This CDR3 comprises 12 residues. Between the trimmed V and J ends, which lost 2 bases and 4 bases, there was a span of 5 bases. The CDR3 nucleotides read TGTGCCAGCAGCCAATTAAGAGAGACCCAGTACTTC. This encodes CASSQLRETQYF.

The chain has TRBV27 and TRBJ2-5, with D perhaps TRBD1 (6 bases). Judging by the DNA end, TRBJ2-7 fits better; the J call may be wrong. The germline V gene has CDR1 MNHEY and CDR2 SMNVEV (reference sequence). CDR3 length equals 14 residues. The CDR3 bases are TGTGCCAGCAGTCCGACAGGTAACTCACGCGAGCAGTACTTC. This sequence encodes CASSPTGNSREQYF.

The rearrangement joins TRBV14 to TRBJ2-1; 8 nucleotides agree with TRBD1. The trim removed 1 base at V and 3 bases at J, leaving 2 bases unmatched. The germline gives CDR1 SGHDN, CDR2 FVKESK. The CDR3 extends over 15 amino acids. Here the CDR3 DNA reads TGTGCCAGCAGCCAAGCAGGGGGCTTCTACAATGAGCAGTTCTTC. This sequence encodes CASSQAGGFYNEQFF. Together with reference TRBV14 and TRBJ2-1, the CDR3 gives the full variable domain: EAGVTQFPSHSVIEKGQTVTLRCDPISGHDNLYWYRRVMGKEIKFLLHFVKESKQDESGMPNNRFLAERTGGTYSTLKVQPAELEDSGVYFCASSQAGGFYNEQFFGPGTRLTVL.

The chain has TRBV27 and TRBJ2-5; no clear D gene. Trimming took 2 bases from V and 7 from J, leaving 11 bases between them. CDR1 is MNHEY, CDR2 SMNVEV, per germline (reference sequence). The CDR3 is 13 amino acids. The CDR3 DNA reads TGTGCCAGCAGTTTAGCAGACCAAAGGACCCAGTACTTC. It is translated as CASSLADQRTQYF.

The chain recombines TRBV20-1 with TRBJ2-7, with D possibly matching TRBD2 (5 bases). Germline CDR1 and CDR2: DFQATT and SNEGSKA (reference sequence). V was cut by 5 bases and J by 2 bases, with 16 bases left in between. CDR3 length: 14 amino acids. CDR3 coding DNA: TGCAGTGCTGCCCGACCCGTGGGAGCCTACGAGCAGTACTTC. This translates into CSAARPVGAYEQYF.

This chain connects TRBV7-3 to TRBJ2-1; 7 nucleotides line up with TRBD2. The DNA end is more similar to TRBJ2-7, so the J call may be wrong. CDR1 is SGHTA and CDR2 is FQGTGA in the germline V gene. This CDR3 spans 16 amino acids. The CDR3 DNA reads as TGTGCCAGCAGCTTAACCCCGGCTAGCGGTTACAATGAGCAGTACTTC. This gives the protein CASSLTPASGYNEQYF.

The V gene is TRBV20-1, the J gene TRBJ2-7, with D perhaps being TRBD1 or TRBD2 (5 bases each). Germline V gene data show CDR1 as DFQATT and CDR2 as SNEGSKA (reference sequence). The V end was cut by 0 bases, the J end by 0 bases, with 15 bases between. This CDR3 has 16 amino acids. The CDR3 region is CSARDRRAGSSYEQYF. In DNA, the CDR3 is TGCAGTGCTAGAGATCGACGCGCAGGGAGCTCCTACGAGCAGTACTTC.

The rearrangement joins TRBV28 to TRBJ1-1, with 12 positions matching TRBD1. The germline V gene has CDR1 MDHEN and CDR2 SYDVKM. This CDR3 has 16 amino acids. Trimming at V came to 5 bases and at J to 3 bases, leaving 7 bases not matched to a gene. CDR3 region: CASSDGTGGAHTEAFF. The CDR3 DNA reads as TGTGCCAGCAGTGACGGGACAGGGGGCGCACACACTGAAGCTTTCTTT. The entire variable domain, with the rest obtained from reference TRBV28 and TRBJ1-1, is as follows: DVKVTQSSRYLVKRTGEKVFLECVQDMDHENMFWYRQDPGLGLRLIYFSYDVKMKEKGDIPEGYSVSREKKERFSLILESASTNQTSMYLCASSDGTGGAHTEAFFGQGTRLTVV.

A few counts support this clonotype. V and J are TRBV5-1 and TRBJ1-2, with a tentative D call TRBD1 (5 bases). The CDR3 loop spans 16 amino acids. Trimming removed 0 bases at V and 8 bases at J, with 20 bases between. Per the germline V gene, CDR1 is SGHRS and CDR2 is YFSETQ. The CDR3 coding sequence is TGCGCCAGCAGCTTGGATTCGGGGCTCCCCGTCCGGGGCTACACCTTC. Encoded protein: CASSLDSGLPVRGYTF.

The chain joins TRBV7-9 to TRBJ2-1, with TRBD2 identical over 7 bases. Germline CDR1 reads SEHNR; CDR2 reads FQNEAQ (reference sequence). This CDR3 spans 16 amino acids. V trimming: 9 bases; J trimming: 1 base; junction bases outside the gene matches: 12. The CDR3: CASSIEASGSYNEQFF. CDR3 coding DNA: TGTGCCAGTAGTATAGAGGCTAGCGGATCCTACAATGAGCAGTTCTTC.

The chain employs TRBV2 and TRBJ1-2; D gene ambiguous. Germline CDR1 is SNHLY and CDR2 is FYNNEI. V lost 4 bases to trimming and J lost 8 bases, with 14 bases between them. This CDR3 has 13 residues. The CDR3 region has the DNA TGTGCCAGCAGTGCGGCGCAGCCAGGAGGCTACACCTTC. This sequence encodes CASSAAQPGGYTF.

The sample holds many counts of this clonotype. This chain joins TRBV6-2 or TRBV6-3 and TRBJ2-1; TRBD1 matches at 10 bases. With V trimmed by 5 bases and J by 4 bases, 8 bases remained unmatched. The germline V gene has CDR1 MNHEY and CDR2 SVGEGT. The CDR3 totals 16 residues. The CDR3 sequence is CASSGPGQGSYNEQFF. The CDR3 DNA is TGTGCCAGCAGTGGGCCGGGACAGGGGTCTTACAATGAGCAGTTCTTC.

In its sample, this clonotype was seen a few times. The chain carries TRBV7-3 and TRBJ2-1; possible D gene TRBD2, 7 bases. This CDR3 comprises 17 residues. CDR1 SGHTA and CDR2 FQGTGA come from the germline V gene. Trimming pared 2 bases from V and 2 bases from J, leaving 16 bases between. The CDR3 loop is CASSLSVGGGPYNEQFF. The CDR3 coding sequence is TGTGCCAGCAGCTTATCTGTAGGGGGAGGGCCCTACAATGAGCAGTTCTTC.

The J gene is TRBJ2-3, the V gene TRBV27, with TRBD2 identical over 10 bases. This CDR3 spans 15 amino acids. Unmatched junction bases numbered 7, after V lost 7 bases and J lost 3 bases. Germline V gene sequence: CDR1 MNHEY, CDR2 SMNVEV (reference sequence). The CDR3, as DNA: TGTGCCAGCAACCTAGCGGGAGTAAGGACAGATACGCAGTATTTT. It translates to CASNLAGVRTDTQYF.